Described below is a single T cell receptor beta chain sequence and its context. The data originate from a study of blood T cell repertoires in COVID-19. On the study more broadly: Samples of COVID-19 (acute and convalescent) were obtained from the United States, Italy and Spain. Sources were T cells, B-cell-depleted T cells, or PBMCs; the material itself was cDNA or gDNA.

Generated by immunoSEQ multiplex PCR, the TCRdb table keeps only in-frame clones and is missing some. The sample records under 500,000 clones, around 89% being singletons. This CDR3 region has 15 residues. Trimming shortened V by 3 bases and J by 3 bases, and 11 bases separated the two germline ends. CDR1 is PRHDT and CDR2 is FYEKMQ in the germline V gene (reference sequence). The sequence came from a young woman with acute or convalescent COVID-19. The V call is TRBV13, the J call TRBJ2-2; D might be TRBD2 (5 bases). The sequenced sample consisted of peripheral blood. The CDR3 coding sequence is TGTGCCAGCAGCTTTGGGTTGCGGGACACCGGGGAGCTGTTTTTT. It yields the protein CASSFGLRDTGELFF.